Listed below are T cell receptor beta chains from one sample, sequenced in a study of blood T cell repertoires in COVID-19. Generated by immunoSEQ multiplex PCR, the TCRdb table keeps only in-frame clones and is missing some. This sample has over 450,000 clones, with nearly 90% found just once. The sequenced sample consisted of peripheral blood. All receptors derive from a man aged 18-30 years with COVID-19, enrolled during active disease. Both conserved end residues are part of each CDR3. D genes are given only for firm matches. Where a row states a size, it is once, few, many or the class of an expanded clone; other rows omit it.

J: TRBJ2-7; D: NA; size: few; V: TRBV24-1; CDR3: CATSVGGLNNYEQYF; DNA: TGTGCCACCAGCGTCGGGGGACTGAACAACTACGAGCAGTACTTC
J: TRBJ1-2; D: TRBD1; size: NA; V: TRBV9; CDR3: CASSVAPTGNYGYTF; DNA: TGTGCCAGCAGCGTAGCGCCGACAGGGAACTATGGCTACACCTTC
J: TRBJ2-1; D: TRBD2; size: NA; V: TRBV4-1; CDR3: CASSPMTSGGGEQFF; DNA: TGCGCCAGCAGTCCAATGACTAGCGGGGGAGGAGAGCAGTTCTTC
J: TRBJ2-2; D: NA; size: NA; V: TRBV7-9; CDR3: CASSETAGTVGELFF; DNA: TGTGCCAGCAGCGAGACGGCGGGCACGGTCGGGGAGCTGTTTTTT
J: TRBJ2-7; D: NA; size: NA; V: TRBV11-2; CDR3: CASSLDWAGTYEQYF; DNA: TGTGCCAGCAGCTTAGACTGGGCAGGAACCTACGAGCAGTACTTC
J: TRBJ1-1; D: NA; size: few; V: TRBV5-4; CDR3: CASSPPPGVGVHTEAFF; DNA: TGTGCCAGCAGCCCACCCCCCGGGGTTGGAGTTCACACTGAAGCTTTCTTT
J: TRBJ1-1; D: TRBD1; size: NA; V: TRBV6-5; CDR3: CASTLGTGEKAFF; DNA: TGTGCCAGCACCCTCGGGACAGGGGAAAAAGCTTTCTTT
J: TRBJ1-1; D: NA; size: NA; V: TRBV7-3; CDR3: CASSSRYNAEAFF; DNA: TGTGCCAGCAGCTCCAGATATAACGCTGAAGCTTTCTTT
J: TRBJ1-1; D: TRBD1; size: NA; V: TRBV5-1; CDR3: CASSLEGGLNTEAFF; DNA: TGCGCCAGCAGCTTGGAAGGGGGCTTGAACACTGAAGCTTTCTTT
J: TRBJ1-2; D: TRBD1; size: NA; V: TRBV19; CDR3: CASSETGRGGYTF; DNA: TGTGCCAGTAGCGAGACAGGGAGAGGCGGCTACACCTTC
J: TRBJ2-1; D: NA; size: NA; V: TRBV19; CDR3: CASDTGIGHNEQFF; DNA: TGTGCCAGCGATACAGGGATAGGGCACAATGAGCAGTTCTTC
J: TRBJ1-4; D: NA; size: NA; V: TRBV7-9; CDR3: CASSLAGASNEKLFF; DNA: TGTGCCAGCAGCTTAGCAGGGGCGTCTAATGAAAAACTGTTTTTT
J: TRBJ2-7; D: TRBD1; size: NA; V: TRBV7-9; CDR3: CASSRHGTGNEQYF; DNA: TGTGCCAGCAGTCGACACGGGACAGGGAACGAGCAGTACTTC
J: TRBJ2-1; D: TRBD2; size: NA; V: TRBV2; CDR3: CASRTSGRGGRNEQFF; DNA: TGTGCCAGCAGGACTAGCGGGAGAGGCGGACGGAATGAGCAGTTCTTC
J: TRBJ1-5; D: NA; size: NA; V: TRBV10-3; CDR3: CAIRDSYSNQPQHF; DNA: TGTGCCATCAGAGACAGTTATAGCAATCAGCCCCAGCATTTT
J: TRBJ1-6; D: NA; size: NA; V: TRBV4-1; CDR3: CASSQEASGRLSPLHF; DNA: TGCGCCAGCAGCCAAGAAGCCTCCGGCAGACTTTCACCCCTCCACTTT
J: TRBJ2-1; D: TRBD1; size: NA; V: TRBV18; CDR3: CASSQGTDRTYNEQFF; DNA: TGTGCCAGCTCACAAGGGACAGATAGAACCTACAATGAGCAGTTCTTC
J: TRBJ2-3; D: TRBD2; size: NA; V: TRBV18; CDR3: CASSETSGGIDTQYF; DNA: TGTGCCAGCTCAGAGACTAGCGGGGGAATAGATACGCAGTATTTT
J: TRBJ2-1; D: TRBD2; size: NA; V: TRBV7-9; CDR3: CASSPRAGRSYNEQFF; DNA: TGTGCCAGCAGCCCCCGAGCGGGGCGCTCCTACAATGAGCAGTTCTTC
J: TRBJ2-7; D: NA; size: NA; V: TRBV29-1; CDR3: CSVERPGRYEQYF; DNA: TGCAGCGTTGAACGCCCGGGTAGGTACGAGCAGTACTTC
J: TRBJ2-3; D: TRBD2; size: once; V: TRBV6-6; CDR3: CASSPRGVAGWTDTQYF; DNA: TGTGCCAGCAGTCCACGGGGGGTAGCGGGGTGGACAGATACGCAGTATTTT
J: TRBJ1-2; D: NA; size: NA; V: TRBV29-1; CDR3: CSVEDRDNYGYTF; DNA: TGCAGCGTTGAAGATCGAGATAACTATGGCTACACCTTC
J: TRBJ2-1; D: NA; size: NA; V: TRBV10-1; CDR3: CASSEPPRQVTFF; DNA: TGCGCCAGCAGTGAGCCACCCCGACAGGTAACGTTCTTC
J: TRBJ2-7; D: TRBD2; size: NA; V: TRBV7-9; CDR3: CASSLSAGGDEQYF; DNA: TGTGCCAGCAGCTTATCGGCGGGGGGAGACGAGCAGTACTTC
J: TRBJ1-6; D: NA; size: NA; V: TRBV4-1; CDR3: CASSLQGNDNSPLHF; DNA: TGCGCCAGCAGCCTCCAGGGAAACGATAATTCACCCCTCCACTTT
J: TRBJ1-4; D: NA; size: NA; V: TRBV5-1; CDR3: CASSLVGQSTNEKLFF; DNA: TGCGCCAGCAGCTTGGTCGGACAGTCAACTAATGAAAAACTGTTTTTT
J: TRBJ2-3; D: NA; size: NA; V: TRBV10-1; CDR3: CASGGADPPQYF; DNA: TGCGCCAGTGGAGGCGCGGACCCTCCGCAGTATTTT
J: TRBJ2-7; D: TRBD2; size: few; V: TRBV6-1; CDR3: CASSEELAGGIYREQYF; DNA: TGTGCCAGCAGTGAAGAACTAGCGGGAGGAATTTACCGCGAGCAGTACTTC
J: TRBJ2-3; D: NA; size: NA; V: TRBV5-1; CDR3: CASSLGGSQDTQYF; DNA: TGCGCCAGCAGCTTAGGCGGGTCCCAAGATACGCAGTATTTT
J: TRBJ2-2; D: TRBD2; size: NA; V: TRBV19; CDR3: CASSIRLAGATGELFF; DNA: TGTGCCAGTAGTATAAGACTAGCGGGGGCGACCGGGGAGCTGTTTTTT
J: TRBJ2-7; D: NA; size: NA; V: TRBV11-3; CDR3: CASSLGAAFEQYF; DNA: TGTGCCAGCAGCTTAGGGGCAGCTTTCGAGCAGTACTTC
J: TRBJ2-7; D: NA; size: NA; V: TRBV6-5; CDR3: CASSVKADSYEQYF; DNA: TGTGCCAGCAGCGTGAAGGCGGATTCCTACGAGCAGTACTTC
J: TRBJ2-5; D: TRBD1; size: NA; V: TRBV7-7; CDR3: CASSIRGLGETQYF; DNA: TGTGCCAGCAGCATCAGGGGGCTGGGAGAGACCCAGTACTTC
J: TRBJ1-6; D: NA; size: NA; V: TRBV10-2; CDR3: CASSESRAYSYNSPLHF; DNA: TGCGCCAGCAGTGAGTCCAGGGCCTATTCCTATAATTCACCCCTCCACTTT
J: TRBJ2-5; D: NA; size: many; V: TRBV4-1; CDR3: CASSLAEQETQYF; DNA: TGCGCCAGCAGCCTAGCGGAACAAGAGACCCAGTACTTC
J: TRBJ2-7; D: NA; size: NA; V: TRBV6-5; CDR3: CASSYYGRTYEQYF; DNA: TGTGCCAGCAGTTACTACGGCAGGACCTACGAGCAGTACTTC
J: TRBJ2-7; D: NA; size: NA; V: TRBV6-5; CDR3: CASSYSSRGEQYF; DNA: TGTGCCAGCAGTTACTCGTCCAGGGGCGAGCAGTACTTC
J: TRBJ2-1; D: NA; size: NA; V: TRBV29-1; CDR3: CSVGFSGATSYNEQFF; DNA: TGCAGCGTTGGTTTTAGCGGAGCAACCTCCTACAATGAGCAGTTCTTC
J: TRBJ2-7; D: NA; size: NA; V: TRBV14; CDR3: CASSHTSDPRDEQYF; DNA: TGTGCCAGCAGCCATACAAGCGACCCTCGGGACGAGCAGTACTTC
J: TRBJ2-7; D: NA; size: NA; V: TRBV27; CDR3: CASSFSTGRGSYEQYF; DNA: TGTGCCAGCAGTTTCTCCACAGGGAGGGGTTCCTACGAGCAGTACTTC
J: TRBJ1-2; D: NA; size: NA; V: TRBV12-3/TRBV12-4; CDR3: CASRYSYGYTF; DNA: TGTGCCAGCAGGTACAGCTATGGCTACACCTTC
J: TRBJ2-7; D: NA; size: NA; V: TRBV18; CDR3: CASSPSTNRDYEQYF; DNA: TGTGCCAGCTCACCCTCAACAAACAGGGACTACGAGCAGTACTTC
J: TRBJ2-5; D: TRBD1; size: once; V: TRBV7-3; CDR3: CASSLGGQGSETQYF; DNA: TGTGCCAGCAGCTTAGGGGGACAGGGTTCGGAGACCCAGTACTTC
J: TRBJ2-3; D: NA; size: NA; V: TRBV27; CDR3: CASSPQPTSTDTQYF; DNA: TGTGCCAGCAGTCCCCAACCTACTAGCACAGATACGCAGTATTTT
J: TRBJ2-7; D: NA; size: NA; V: TRBV18; CDR3: CASSPADTAYEQYF; DNA: TGTGCCAGCTCACCAGCGGACACGGCCTACGAGCAGTACTTC
J: TRBJ2-1; D: TRBD1; size: NA; V: TRBV5-1; CDR3: CASSFDRGSSYNEQFF; DNA: TGCGCCAGCAGCTTCGACAGGGGATCCTCCTACAATGAGCAGTTCTTC
J: TRBJ2-7; D: NA; size: NA; V: TRBV5-4; CDR3: CASSSPGRSYEQYF; DNA: TGTGCCAGCAGCTCACCAGGGCGCTCCTACGAGCAGTACTTC
J: TRBJ2-7; D: TRBD1; size: NA; V: TRBV7-8; CDR3: CASSPGTGYEQYF; DNA: TGTGCCAGCAGCCCCGGGACAGGCTACGAGCAGTACTTC
J: TRBJ1-1; D: NA; size: NA; V: TRBV5-1; CDR3: CASSLTGGNTEAFF; DNA: TGCGCCAGCAGCCTGACAGGCGGGAACACTGAAGCTTTCTTT
J: TRBJ2-5; D: TRBD2; size: once; V: TRBV2; CDR3: CASSDTGLAVQETQYF; DNA: TGTGCCAGCAGCGACACCGGACTAGCGGTTCAAGAGACCCAGTACTTC
J: TRBJ1-1; D: TRBD1; size: NA; V: TRBV9; CDR3: CASSVTDRAVNTEAFF; DNA: TGTGCCAGCAGCGTTACGGACAGGGCGGTGAACACTGAAGCTTTCTTT
J: TRBJ2-3; D: TRBD2; size: NA; V: TRBV2; CDR3: CASRSPRGLAGRTDTQYF; DNA: TGTGCCAGCAGATCGCCTCGAGGACTAGCGGGACGCACAGATACGCAGTATTTT
J: TRBJ1-3; D: NA; size: NA; V: TRBV9; CDR3: CASSGGQPGNTIYF; DNA: TGTGCCAGCAGCGGGGGGCAGCCTGGAAACACCATATATTTT
J: TRBJ2-3; D: TRBD2; size: NA; V: TRBV15; CDR3: CATSIGTSGGPDTQYF; DNA: TGTGCCACCAGCATTGGGACTAGCGGGGGGCCAGATACGCAGTATTTT
J: TRBJ2-7; D: NA; size: NA; V: TRBV6-2/TRBV6-3; CDR3: CASSPLLREQYF; DNA: TGTGCCAGCAGTCCCCTCCTGAGGGAGCAGTACTTC
J: TRBJ2-2; D: NA; size: NA; V: TRBV11-3; CDR3: CASSLLRGGDGELFF; DNA: TGTGCCAGCAGCTTACTCAGAGGAGGGGACGGGGAGCTGTTTTTT
J: TRBJ2-1; D: NA; size: NA; V: TRBV5-1; CDR3: CASSDIDEQFF; DNA: TGCGCCAGTAGTGATATCGATGAGCAGTTCTTC
J: TRBJ2-1; D: NA; size: NA; V: TRBV11-2; CDR3: CASSFLVLAGSTYNEQFF; DNA: TGTGCCAGCAGCTTTTTAGTCTTGGCGGGATCTACCTACAATGAGCAGTTCTTC
J: TRBJ2-1; D: TRBD2; size: NA; V: TRBV4-1; CDR3: CASSQATSGDYNEQFF; DNA: TGCGCCAGCAGCCAAGCTACTAGCGGGGATTACAATGAGCAGTTCTTC
J: TRBJ2-5; D: TRBD1; size: NA; V: TRBV12-5; CDR3: CASGLIGPGGVSETQYF; DNA: TGTGCTAGTGGTTTGATTGGTCCAGGGGGCGTTTCAGAGACCCAGTACTTC